Listed below are T cell receptor beta chains from one sample, sequenced in a study of identical twins. TCRdb re-analysed the 5' RACE reads in MiXCR, keeping a single row per CDR3 protein. The sample shows 450,000 or so distinct CDR3 sequences, 20% to 25% of them seen only once. The data also belong to a second study, concerning T cells expressing NK-cell markers.

Sequencing was carried out using CD4+ T cells sorted from blood. The receptors were sampled from a woman between 18 and 29 years old in good health. CDR3s include the opening cysteine and the closing phenylalanine or tryptophan. The D gene is left open where the match is weak. Clone size is stated in some rows and not others, as once, few, many or a class when expanded.

D gene: TRBD2; clone size: many; V gene: TRBV11-1; J gene: TRBJ2-1; CDR3 length: 15; CDR3 DNA: TGTGCCAGCAGCCGGACTAGCGGGGGCCATAATGAGCAGTTCTTC; CDR3 protein: CASSRTSGGHNEQFF
D gene: -; clone size: -; V gene: TRBV6-1; J gene: TRBJ2-1; CDR3 length: 15; CDR3 DNA: TGTGCCAGCAAAGGCGGGTTTTTCTCCTACAATGAGCAGTTCTTC; CDR3 protein: CASKGGFFSYNEQFF
D gene: TRBD1; clone size: many; V gene: TRBV12-3/TRBV12-4; J gene: TRBJ1-1; CDR3 length: 14; CDR3 DNA: TGTGCCAGCATCCTCCGGACAGGGAACACTGAAGCTTTCTTT; CDR3 protein: CASILRTGNTEAFF
D gene: -; clone size: -; V gene: TRBV29-1; J gene: TRBJ1-1; CDR3 length: 15; CDR3 DNA: TGCAGCGCCTCACAGGACAGCCGTATGAACACTGAAGCTTTCTTT; CDR3 protein: CSASQDSRMNTEAFF
D gene: -; clone size: few; V gene: TRBV15; J gene: TRBJ2-3; CDR3 length: 13; CDR3 DNA: TGTGCCACCAGCAGAGATATCACAGATACGCAGTATTTT; CDR3 protein: CATSRDITDTQYF
D gene: -; clone size: -; V gene: TRBV29-1; J gene: TRBJ1-1; CDR3 length: 12; CDR3 DNA: TGCAGCGTTGCCCGACAAGACACTGAAGCTTTCTTT; CDR3 protein: CSVARQDTEAFF
D gene: TRBD1; clone size: few; V gene: TRBV12-3/TRBV12-4; J gene: TRBJ1-6; CDR3 length: 13; CDR3 DNA: TGTGCCAGCACGGGACAGGGAAATTCACCCCTCCACTTT; CDR3 protein: CASTGQGNSPLHF
D gene: -; clone size: few; V gene: TRBV4-3; J gene: TRBJ2-3; CDR3 length: 16; CDR3 DNA: TGCGCCAGCAGCCAAGACCGCGGGGGCCTGGGGGATACGCAGTATTTT; CDR3 protein: CASSQDRGGLGDTQYF
D gene: TRBD2; clone size: -; V gene: TRBV4-3; J gene: TRBJ2-4; CDR3 length: 16; CDR3 DNA: TGCGCCAGCAGCCAAGATCCTAGCGGGACCAAAAACATTCAGTACTTC; CDR3 protein: CASSQDPSGTKNIQYF
D gene: -; clone size: -; V gene: TRBV11-1; J gene: TRBJ2-2; CDR3 length: 18; CDR3 DNA: TGTGCCAGCAGCTTAGGGTACATTGGACGGTCTTACACCGGGGAGCTGTTTTTT; CDR3 protein: CASSLGYIGRSYTGELFF
D gene: -; clone size: -; V gene: TRBV12-3/TRBV12-4; J gene: TRBJ1-1; CDR3 length: 13; CDR3 DNA: TGTGCCAGCAGTTTACGGGGAGCCGCTGAAGCTTTCTTT; CDR3 protein: CASSLRGAAEAFF
D gene: -; clone size: few; V gene: TRBV2; J gene: TRBJ2-1; CDR3 length: 12; CDR3 DNA: TGTGCCAGCAGGGGCCTAGGGTATGAGCAGTTCTTC; CDR3 protein: CASRGLGYEQFF
D gene: -; clone size: -; V gene: TRBV19; J gene: TRBJ2-7; CDR3 length: 14; CDR3 DNA: TGTGCCAGTAGTATATCTAGGGATACCTACGAGCAGTACTTC; CDR3 protein: CASSISRDTYEQYF
D gene: -; clone size: -; V gene: TRBV10-3; J gene: TRBJ1-2; CDR3 length: 13; CDR3 DNA: TGTGCCATCACCAACCAAGGGTCCTATGGCTACACCTTC; CDR3 protein: CAITNQGSYGYTF
D gene: TRBD1; clone size: few; V gene: TRBV6-5; J gene: TRBJ1-1; CDR3 length: 14; CDR3 DNA: TGTGCCAGCAGTTACCTCTATGGACAGGGAGCCGCTTTCTTT; CDR3 protein: CASSYLYGQGAAFF
D gene: TRBD2; clone size: few; V gene: TRBV12-3/TRBV12-4; J gene: TRBJ2-1; CDR3 length: 15; CDR3 DNA: TGTGCCAGCAGTTTCACGGGGGGAGTCAACGGTGAGCAGTTCTTC; CDR3 protein: CASSFTGGVNGEQFF
D gene: TRBD1; clone size: few; V gene: TRBV12-3/TRBV12-4; J gene: TRBJ1-1; CDR3 length: 13; CDR3 DNA: TGTGCCAGCAGGTCGACAGGGAGCACTGAAGCTTTCTTT; CDR3 protein: CASRSTGSTEAFF
D gene: TRBD2; clone size: few; V gene: TRBV12-3/TRBV12-4; J gene: TRBJ2-3; CDR3 length: 14; CDR3 DNA: TGTGCCAGCAGCGACCCCTCCGGGGGGGATACGCAGTATTTT; CDR3 protein: CASSDPSGGDTQYF
D gene: -; clone size: -; V gene: TRBV29-1; J gene: TRBJ2-3; CDR3 length: 15; CDR3 DNA: TGCAGCGTTGTAGGTCGGCGGACTAGCACAGATACGCAGTATTTT; CDR3 protein: CSVVGRRTSTDTQYF
D gene: -; clone size: few; V gene: TRBV24-1; J gene: TRBJ2-1; CDR3 length: 14; CDR3 DNA: TGTGCCACCAGTGGCGGGACACCAAACAATGAGCAGTTCTTC; CDR3 protein: CATSGGTPNNEQFF
D gene: TRBD2; clone size: -; V gene: TRBV9; J gene: TRBJ2-3; CDR3 length: 17; CDR3 DNA: TGTGCCAGCAGCCAACAAAGACTAGCGGGAGGCACAGATACGCAGTATTTT; CDR3 protein: CASSQQRLAGGTDTQYF
D gene: -; clone size: few; V gene: TRBV7-6; J gene: TRBJ2-3; CDR3 length: 13; CDR3 DNA: TGTGCCAGCAGCTCGCGACCCGAAGATACGCAGTATTTT; CDR3 protein: CASSSRPEDTQYF
D gene: TRBD1; clone size: many; V gene: TRBV30; J gene: TRBJ1-2; CDR3 length: 14; CDR3 DNA: TGTGCCTGGAGTATGACAGGGAGAGGGGCTGGCTACACCTTC; CDR3 protein: CAWSMTGRGAGYTF
D gene: TRBD1; clone size: -; V gene: TRBV7-9; J gene: TRBJ1-1; CDR3 length: 15; CDR3 DNA: TGTGCCAGCAGCCGGGACAGGGGACGGAACACTGAAGCTTTCTTT; CDR3 protein: CASSRDRGRNTEAFF
D gene: TRBD1; clone size: few; V gene: TRBV6-1; J gene: TRBJ1-2; CDR3 length: 13; CDR3 DNA: TGTGCCAGTCGCTTGGGACAGGACTATGGCTACACCTTC; CDR3 protein: CASRLGQDYGYTF
D gene: -; clone size: -; V gene: TRBV30; J gene: TRBJ2-3; CDR3 length: 15; CDR3 DNA: TGTGCCTGGGACACGGGACTGGCCTTATCGGATACGCAGTATTTT; CDR3 protein: CAWDTGLALSDTQYF
D gene: -; clone size: few; V gene: TRBV6-1; J gene: TRBJ2-7; CDR3 length: 14; CDR3 DNA: TGTGCCAGCACTCGGGCCGACGTATCCGGCGAGCAGTACTTC; CDR3 protein: CASTRADVSGEQYF
D gene: TRBD1; clone size: few; V gene: TRBV6-5; J gene: TRBJ2-2; CDR3 length: 14; CDR3 DNA: TGTGCCAGCAGTTACAGGGGGCTCGCCGGGGAGCTGTTTTTT; CDR3 protein: CASSYRGLAGELFF
D gene: -; clone size: -; V gene: TRBV11-3; J gene: TRBJ2-2; CDR3 length: 15; CDR3 DNA: TGTGCCAGCAGCTTAGATCGAGACAGGACCGGGGAGCTGTTTTTT; CDR3 protein: CASSLDRDRTGELFF
D gene: -; clone size: few; V gene: TRBV3-1; J gene: TRBJ2-7; CDR3 length: 17; CDR3 DNA: TGTGCCAGCAGCCAAGATCCCCTAGTTACCTGGAGGTGTGAGCAGTACTTC; CDR3 protein: CASSQDPLVTWRCEQYF
D gene: TRBD1; clone size: -; V gene: TRBV6-2/TRBV6-3; J gene: TRBJ1-1; CDR3 length: 16; CDR3 DNA: TGTGCCAGCAGTCCTTCCTCGACAGGGAGGTTTACTGAAGCTTTCTTT; CDR3 protein: CASSPSSTGRFTEAFF
D gene: -; clone size: -; V gene: TRBV6-1; J gene: TRBJ2-1; CDR3 length: 14; CDR3 DNA: TGTGCCAGCGCCTCCGGGACAAGCTACAATGAGCAGTTCTTC; CDR3 protein: CASASGTSYNEQFF
D gene: TRBD2; clone size: -; V gene: TRBV12-3/TRBV12-4; J gene: TRBJ2-1; CDR3 length: 18; CDR3 DNA: TGTGCCAGCAGTTTAGCAGGAATCACTAGCGGGCGGATAGATGAGCAGTTCTTC; CDR3 protein: CASSLAGITSGRIDEQFF
D gene: -; clone size: -; V gene: TRBV4-3; J gene: TRBJ2-6; CDR3 length: 14; CDR3 DNA: TGCGCCAGCAGCCCTACGGCTGGGGCCAACGTCCTGACTTTC; CDR3 protein: CASSPTAGANVLTF
D gene: -; clone size: -; V gene: TRBV4-3; J gene: TRBJ1-5; CDR3 length: 13; CDR3 DNA: TGCGCCAGCAGCCTCCACCGCAATCAGCCCCAGCATTTT; CDR3 protein: CASSLHRNQPQHF
D gene: -; clone size: few; V gene: TRBV12-3/TRBV12-4; J gene: TRBJ2-7; CDR3 length: 17; CDR3 DNA: TGTGCCAGCAGTTTGGTTACTCGTGTCCCTAAAACCTACGAGCAGTACTTC; CDR3 protein: CASSLVTRVPKTYEQYF
D gene: -; clone size: -; V gene: TRBV6-1; J gene: TRBJ1-1; CDR3 length: 15; CDR3 DNA: TGTGCCAGCAGTGAAGCGAGCGCGGCGGGCACTGAAGCTTTCTTT; CDR3 protein: CASSEASAAGTEAFF
D gene: -; clone size: -; V gene: TRBV5-1; J gene: TRBJ1-1; CDR3 length: 15; CDR3 DNA: TGCGCCAGCAGCCCGATTGACGTGGCCATCACTGAAGCTTTCTTT; CDR3 protein: CASSPIDVAITEAFF
D gene: -; clone size: -; V gene: TRBV20-1; J gene: TRBJ2-5; CDR3 length: 13; CDR3 DNA: TGCAGTGCTAGTAAAGTGGCGGGAGAGACCCAGTACTTC; CDR3 protein: CSASKVAGETQYF
D gene: TRBD2; clone size: once; V gene: TRBV18; J gene: TRBJ2-7; CDR3 length: 16; CDR3 DNA: TGTGCCAGCTCACCCTACTTGACTAGCGGGAGCTACGAGCAGTACTTC; CDR3 protein: CASSPYLTSGSYEQYF
D gene: TRBD1; clone size: few; V gene: TRBV29-1; J gene: TRBJ2-7; CDR3 length: 13; CDR3 DNA: TGCAGCGCAACCGGGACAGGAATCTCCGAGCAGTACTTC; CDR3 protein: CSATGTGISEQYF
D gene: TRBD1; clone size: -; V gene: TRBV7-9; J gene: TRBJ2-7; CDR3 length: 15; CDR3 DNA: TGTGCCAGCAGCCCCGGGACAGGAGTTACGTCGGAGCAGTACTTC; CDR3 protein: CASSPGTGVTSEQYF
D gene: -; clone size: -; V gene: TRBV20-1; J gene: TRBJ2-5; CDR3 length: 13; CDR3 DNA: TGCAGTGCTCGCCCCCCAGGGTGGGAGACCCAGTACTTC; CDR3 protein: CSARPPGWETQYF
D gene: TRBD1; clone size: -; V gene: TRBV4-3; J gene: TRBJ1-6; CDR3 length: 15; CDR3 DNA: TGCGCCAGCAGCCGCCTTGACAGGGGAGAATCACCCCTCCACTTT; CDR3 protein: CASSRLDRGESPLHF
D gene: -; clone size: few; V gene: TRBV18; J gene: TRBJ2-1; CDR3 length: 13; CDR3 DNA: TGTGCCAGCTCACCACCAAGCGCAAATGAGCAGTTCTTC; CDR3 protein: CASSPPSANEQFF
D gene: TRBD1; clone size: -; V gene: TRBV3-1; J gene: TRBJ1-2; CDR3 length: 15; CDR3 DNA: TGTGCCAGCAGCCAAGAACTAGGACAGGGGTATGGCTACACCTTC; CDR3 protein: CASSQELGQGYGYTF
D gene: TRBD1; clone size: -; V gene: TRBV6-2/TRBV6-3; J gene: TRBJ2-1; CDR3 length: 15; CDR3 DNA: TGTGCCAGCAGTTACTTGACAGGGAACTACAATGAGCAGTTCTTC; CDR3 protein: CASSYLTGNYNEQFF
D gene: -; clone size: -; V gene: TRBV9; J gene: TRBJ1-2; CDR3 length: 15; CDR3 DNA: TGTGCCAGCAGCCCTCAGGGAGGCCTTGGATTTAGCTACACCTTC; CDR3 protein: CASSPQGGLGFSYTF
D gene: -; clone size: few; V gene: TRBV12-3/TRBV12-4; J gene: TRBJ2-4; CDR3 length: 13; CDR3 DNA: TGTGCCACCCAAGCATCGGGAATTGACATTCAGTACTTC; CDR3 protein: CATQASGIDIQYF
D gene: TRBD2; clone size: -; V gene: TRBV4-3; J gene: TRBJ2-5; CDR3 length: 15; CDR3 DNA: TGCGCCAGCAGCCCTCGAGGGACTAGCGGGGAGACCCAGTACTTC; CDR3 protein: CASSPRGTSGETQYF
D gene: TRBD2; clone size: -; V gene: TRBV12-3/TRBV12-4; J gene: TRBJ2-7; CDR3 length: 18; CDR3 DNA: TGTGCCAGCAGTTTAACCCTGGCGCGGGGGAAATTAGGCTACGAGCAGTACTTC; CDR3 protein: CASSLTLARGKLGYEQYF
D gene: TRBD2; clone size: -; V gene: TRBV6-4; J gene: TRBJ2-1; CDR3 length: 15; CDR3 DNA: TGTGCCAGCAGTGACGAGGCGGGAGGGCCGAATGAGCAGTTCTTC; CDR3 protein: CASSDEAGGPNEQFF
D gene: -; clone size: few; V gene: TRBV20-1; J gene: TRBJ2-5; CDR3 length: 13; CDR3 DNA: TGCAGTGCTAGCCCCCCGTACCAAGAGACCCAGTACTTC; CDR3 protein: CSASPPYQETQYF
D gene: -; clone size: few; V gene: TRBV9; J gene: TRBJ2-1; CDR3 length: 16; CDR3 DNA: TGTGCCAGCAGCCCTCCATTTCCAGGAGGTAACAATGAGCAGTTCTTC; CDR3 protein: CASSPPFPGGNNEQFF
D gene: -; clone size: -; V gene: TRBV29-1; J gene: TRBJ1-5; CDR3 length: 12; CDR3 DNA: TGCAGCGTTGGAGGGGGGCTCCAGCCCCAGCATTTT; CDR3 protein: CSVGGGLQPQHF
D gene: TRBD1; clone size: -; V gene: TRBV6-6; J gene: TRBJ2-5; CDR3 length: 13; CDR3 DNA: TGTGCCAGCAGTCAGAGAACAGGGGCGTCCCAGTACTTC; CDR3 protein: CASSQRTGASQYF
D gene: TRBD2; clone size: -; V gene: TRBV6-5; J gene: TRBJ2-7; CDR3 length: 15; CDR3 DNA: TGTGCCAGCAGTTACTCGGCTAGCGGGACCTACGAGCAGTACTTC; CDR3 protein: CASSYSASGTYEQYF
D gene: TRBD1; clone size: few; V gene: TRBV10-3; J gene: TRBJ2-1; CDR3 length: 19; CDR3 DNA: TGTGCCATCAGTGAGTCGACGACTCGGACAGGGGTGGCGAACAATGAGCAGTTCTTC; CDR3 protein: CAISESTTRTGVANNEQFF
D gene: -; clone size: few; V gene: TRBV28; J gene: TRBJ2-6; CDR3 length: 16; CDR3 DNA: TGTGCCAGCTCGGACCACCTGTCCTCTGGGGCCAACGTCCTGACTTTC; CDR3 protein: CASSDHLSSGANVLTF